One T cell receptor (beta chain) is described in this entry. These data are taken from a study of cytomegalovirus exposure and HLA in healthy donors. The CDR3 runs 13 residues. The germline gives CDR1 KGHSH, CDR2 LQKENI. The V end was cut by 2 bases, the J end by 5 bases, with 9 bases between. Those who donated were healthy bone marrow donors. Nominally healthy donors were sampled, though unrecorded immune exposures were likely. The PCR employed 60 Vbeta primers together with 13 Jbeta primers. The repertoire was sequenced with immunoSEQ multiplex PCR; TCRdb's copy has only in-frame clones and lacks some. This table has approximately 140,000 clones, roughly four fifths appearing once.

The chain couples TRBV18 to TRBJ2-5, with D perhaps TRBD1 (5 bases). Source material: PBMCs. The receptor's source is a woman aged 40-49 years in good health and CMV-seropositive. CDR3 DNA sequence: TGTGCCAGCTCACCAGGGGCCGGGGAGACCCAGTACTTC. Translated, it gives CASSPGAGETQYF.